This T cell receptor (beta chain) was profiled in a study of cytomegalovirus exposure and HLA in healthy donors. The PCR had 60 Vbeta and 13 Jbeta primers. TCRdb's table, derived via immunoSEQ multiplex PCR, lists solely in-frame clones and lacks some. The data show roughly 80,000 clones, with around 81% seen just once and 1.5% to 2% held by the top ten. The germline CDR1 and CDR2 sequences are MNHNS and SASEGT. Trimming left V 6 bases short and J 3 bases short, with 12 bases between. This CDR3 region has 13 residues. To note about this clone: Its antigen is undetermined.

General observations from the study: Some V segments, including TRBV6-2 and TRBV6-3, were excluded as indistinguishable.

This chain uses TRBV6-1 with TRBJ2-7; D may be TRBD2 (5 bases). The sequence came from a woman aged 25-40 years in good health and CMV-seronegative. The specimen sequenced was PBMCs. CDR3 loop: CASSKTGNYEQYF. CDR3 DNA sequence: TGTGCCAGCAGCAAGACGGGGAACTACGAGCAGTACTTC.